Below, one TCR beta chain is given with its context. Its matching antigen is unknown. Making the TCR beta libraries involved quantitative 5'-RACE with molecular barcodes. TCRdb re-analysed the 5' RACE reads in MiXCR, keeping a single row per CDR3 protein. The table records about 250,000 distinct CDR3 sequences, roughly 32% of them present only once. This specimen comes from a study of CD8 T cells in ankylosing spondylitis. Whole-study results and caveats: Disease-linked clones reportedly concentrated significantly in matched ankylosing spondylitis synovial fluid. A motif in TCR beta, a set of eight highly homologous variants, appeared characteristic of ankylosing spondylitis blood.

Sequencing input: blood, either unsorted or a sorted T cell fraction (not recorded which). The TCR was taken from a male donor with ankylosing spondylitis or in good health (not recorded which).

CDR3 region: CASSSGTATLEAFF. CDR3 nucleotide sequence: TGTGCCAGTAGTAGCGGGACAGCTACTCTTGAAGCTTTCTTT. The rearrangement uses TRBV19 and TRBJ1-1; 7 bases align to TRBD1. With 4 bases clipped from V and 7 bases from J, the junction kept 9 bases outside the gene matches. Germline CDR1 reads LNHDA; CDR2 reads SQIVND (reference sequence). The CDR3 runs to 14 residues.